This T cell receptor beta chain is from a study of blood T cell repertoires in COVID-19. Overall study context: COVID-19 samples, acute and convalescent, were from the United States, Italy and Spain.

Clones were sequenced by immunoSEQ multiplex PCR, and TCRdb holds only the in-frame ones, with some missing. The sample lists more than 85,000 clones, approximately 86% occurring once. The germline gives CDR1 SGHTA, CDR2 FQGNSA. With V trimmed by 5 bases and J by 5 bases, 8 bases remained unmatched. The CDR3 is 15 amino acids. The sequenced material came from peripheral blood. This sequence originates from a man in his forties or fifties with active or convalescent COVID-19. The gene calls are TRBV7-2 and TRBJ2-1; 8 bases match TRBD1. This CDR3 is CASSPPGTGNNEQFF. The CDR3 bases are TGTGCCAGCAGCCCCCCCGGGACAGGAAACAATGAGCAGTTCTTC. Using reference TRBV7-2 and TRBJ2-1 for the parts outside the CDR3, the full variable domain is GAGVSQSPSNKVTEKGKDVELRCDPISGHTALYWYRQSLGQGLEFLIYFQGNSAPDKSGLPSDRFSAERTGGSVSTLTIQRTQQEDSAVYLCASSPPGTGNNEQFFGPGTRLTVL.